Listed below are T cell receptor beta chains from one sample, sequenced in a study of OX40 agonist ivuxolimab in advanced cancers. The protocol was immunoSEQ multiplex PCR, while the TCRdb copy is restricted to in-frame clones and leaves out a portion. This sample carries over 70,000 clones, around 89% of them seen once, and the ten largest clones take 6.5% to 9%. Here the sequenced sample was CD4+ or CD8+ T cells sorted from blood, taken in a trial of the OX40 agonist ivuxolimab. The receptors here all came from an adult with an advanced solid tumor such as melanoma, head and neck, liver or kidney cancer. CDR3s include the opening cysteine and the closing phenylalanine or tryptophan. Fields, in order: clone size, CDR3 length, D gene, V gene, J gene, CDR3 DNA, CDR3 protein. A D gene is named only where the DNA matches it firmly. Size tells how often a clone was seen (once, few, many) or the class of an expanded clone, and some rows leave it out.

-	17	-	TRBV7-9	TRBJ1-5	TGTGCCAGCAGCTCCCAGGAGGTTCCCAGGGGAGAACAGCCCCAGCATTTT	CASSSQEVPRGEQPQHF
-	15	-	TRBV4-1	TRBJ2-2	TGCGCCAGCAGCCAGGGACTGCAGAACACCGGGGAGCTGTTTTTT	CASSQGLQNTGELFF
-	15	-	TRBV11-2	TRBJ2-1	TGTGCCAGCAGCTTAGGGCAGCGGCCCCCCACGCAGCAGTTCTTC	CASSLGQRPPTQQFF
-	14	TRBD1	TRBV30	TRBJ1-5	TGTGCCTGGGGGGAGGGCAGGGGGCTACAGCCCCAGCATTTT	CAWGEGRGLQPQHF
-	14	TRBD2	TRBV5-5	TRBJ2-7	TGTGCCAGCAACCCGGGGACTAGTGACTACGAGCAGTACTTC	CASNPGTSDYEQYF
-	15	-	TRBV16	TRBJ2-7	TGTGCCAGCAGCCAATCGAGTCTTTTCTTAACCGAGCAGTACTTC	CASSQSSLFLTEQYF
-	14	-	TRBV27	TRBJ1-2	TGTGCCAGCAGTTTATCGGGGAGTTGGAATGGCTACACCTTC	CASSLSGSWNGYTF
-	15	-	TRBV27	TRBJ1-4	TGTGCCAGCAGTTTATCGATGGGAGGTAAAGAAAAACTGTTTTTT	CASSLSMGGKEKLFF
-	15	TRBD1	TRBV6-6	TRBJ2-1	TGTGCCAGCAGCCCGGACAGGGGGCGAGGCAATGAGCAGTTCTTC	CASSPDRGRGNEQFF
once	13	TRBD1	TRBV30	TRBJ1-1	TGTGCCTGGAGTGCGACAGGGATGGCTGAAGCTTTCTTT	CAWSATGMAEAFF
-	15	TRBD2	TRBV18	TRBJ2-7	TGTGCCAGCTCACCACCGGGGGGGGGACTCTACGGGCAGTACTTC	CASSPPGGGLYGQYF
-	13	-	TRBV7-2	TRBJ2-1	TGTGCCAGCAGCCCCGCCCCCGGCAATGAGCAGTTCTTC	CASSPAPGNEQFF
-	13	-	TRBV19	TRBJ1-1	TGTGCCAGTAGTAGTCAGGGGAACACTGAAGCTTTCTTT	CASSSQGNTEAFF
-	13	TRBD1	TRBV28	TRBJ2-7	TGTGCCAGCAGTTTGGGGACAGCCTACGAGCAGTACTTC	CASSLGTAYEQYF
-	18	-	TRBV27	TRBJ2-7	TGTGCCAGCAGCTCCACCCAAACACGAGGCACAGACCGCTACGAGCAGTACTTC	CASSSTQTRGTDRYEQYF
-	15	TRBD1	TRBV11-3	TRBJ1-2	TGTGCCAGCAGCTCCCAGGGGGCTCAAAACTATGGCTACACCTTC	CASSSQGAQNYGYTF
-	14	-	TRBV7-8	TRBJ1-1	TGTGCCAGCAGCTTAGTCTGGGTGAACACTGAAGCTTTCTTT	CASSLVWVNTEAFF